This T cell receptor beta chain appears in the sequencing data of a study of spatial heterogeneity in lung cancer. Whole-study results and caveats: Within tumors, counts of expanded alpha and beta TCRs tracked tumor mutation counts. Coverage of tumor T cells, by estimate, reached about 7.6% for alpha chains and over 12% for beta chains.

TCRdb passed the 5' RACE reads through MiXCR, listing each CDR3 protein once. Found here are 4,000 or so distinct CDR3 sequences, 7.5% to 9.5% of them singletons; the top ten hold about 8.9%. There are many counts of this clonotype. The antigen is not known. Indicated time point: sample taken at primary tumor resection. Samples were donated by 72 untreated early-stage non-small cell lung cancer patients. Trimming left V 0 bases short and J 4 bases short, with 11 bases between. The CDR3 spans 15 residues. Germline V gives CDR1 SGHTA, CDR2 FQGNSA. This clonotype was sampled from a male donor with early-stage non-small cell lung cancer. This chain uses TRBV7-2 with TRBJ2-3; D gene uncertain. Sample: lung tumor tissue, taken at surgery. CDR3 nucleotides: TGTGCCAGCAGCTTAGCCGGGCGCCTCGCAGATACGCAGTATTTT. The encoded protein is CASSLAGRLADTQYF.